This T cell receptor beta chain was sequenced during a study of control samples from healthy donors and cancer patients. Here immunoSEQ multiplex PCR was the method, and the copy in TCRdb shows in-frame clones only, minus some. The top ten clones hold approximately 1.7% of a sample with roughly 120,000 clones, 93% of them seen once. Germline V gives CDR1 SGHTA, CDR2 FQGNSA. The CDR3 has 15 amino acids. The V end lost 4 bases, the J end lost 2 bases, and 14 bases lay between the germline ends. Sequencing was done on a sample of PBMCs. V gene TRBV7-2 combines with J gene TRBJ1-2; D gene ambiguous. This TCR was sampled from a man between 50 and 59 years old with head and neck cancer. CDR3 coding DNA: TGTGCCAGCAGCTCTCGGAGGGAGAAGAACTATGGCTACACCTTC. Amino acid sequence: CASSSRREKNYGYTF. The full variable domain, completed using reference TRBV7-2 and TRBJ1-2, is GAGVSQSPSNKVTEKGKDVELRCDPISGHTALYWYRQSLGQGLEFLIYFQGNSAPDKSGLPSDRFSAERTGGSVSTLTIQRTQQEDSAVYLCASSSRREKNYGYTFGSGTRLTVV.